Here is one TCR beta chain with its context. V shed 3 bases and J shed 3 bases, with 10 bases lying between them. Germline CDR1 and CDR2: SGHDT and YYEEEE. This CDR3 has 14 amino acids. The data originate from a study of T cells after yellow fever vaccination. TCRdb called the 5' RACE reads again in MiXCR, with one record for every CDR3 protein. The table shows hundreds of thousands of distinct CDR3 sequences, with approximately 12% occurring only once. The receptor was isolated from a man under 40 who received the YFV17D yellow fever vaccine. This specimen was PBMCs, taken on the day of the yellow fever booster vaccination. The genes are TRBV5-6 and TRBJ1-5; D not certain. The CDR3 here is CASSSGRLNQPQHF. In DNA form, the CDR3 reads TGTGCCAGCAGCTCTGGGCGGCTCAATCAGCCCCAGCATTTT. Supplemented by reference TRBV5-6 and TRBJ1-5, the full variable domain reads DAGVTQSPTHLIKTRGQQVTLRCSPKSGHDTVSWYQQALGQGPQFIFQYYEEEERQRGNFPDRFSGHQFPNYSSELNVNALLLGDSALYLCASSSGRLNQPQHFGDGTRLSIL.